The rows below give T cell receptor beta chains drawn from one sample of a study of CD8 T cells in ankylosing spondylitis. TCRdb redid the calling of the 5' RACE reads with MiXCR, one entry per CDR3 protein. The sample lists roughly 700,000 distinct CDR3 sequences, around 20% seen once, with around 19% in the top ten. Sequences were obtained from blood, either unsorted or a sorted T cell fraction (not recorded which). The receptors stem from a male donor with ankylosing spondylitis. CDR3s include the opening cysteine and the closing phenylalanine or tryptophan. Rows give clone size only sometimes, using once, few, many, or a class for an expanded clone.

NA | TRBV27 | CASSLSLGQGVSYTF
few | TRBV28 | CASSSIRTGLQETQYF
once | TRBV3-1 | CASSPGQGTSGNTIYF
NA | TRBV12-3/TRBV12-4 | CASSSSLFDTQYF
few | TRBV18 | CASSAGTGLYYEQYF
many | TRBV5-1 | CASSVGQANTEAFF
NA | TRBV2 | CASSGGYGQLYNEQFF
NA | TRBV28 | CASSFVLLWSTQYF
few | TRBV13 | CASSFGTTGGGTEAFF
many | TRBV10-3 | CAISDYRDEAFF
few | TRBV10-3 | CAINTGQGYGYTF
few | TRBV25-1 | CASSDLGEVKLFF
many | TRBV12-3/TRBV12-4 | CASATSGRPNEQFF
many | TRBV4-3 | CASSQELVGTIIYEQFF
few | TRBV6-2/TRBV6-3 | CASSPTPTSSEQYF
few | TRBV5-1 | CASSLAGPTPYEQYF
NA | TRBV19 | CASSTATGKGYEQYF
NA | TRBV20-1 | CSATGMVDYGYTF
NA | TRBV4-1 | CASSSGQVSPTTEAFF
NA | TRBV4-1 | CASSQRQGLGGQLFF
many | TRBV14 | CASSQAGGILMNTEAFF
NA | TRBV6-2/TRBV6-3 | CASRRRDNEQFF
NA | TRBV20-1 | CSARDRDSVEQETQYF
few | TRBV10-1 | CASSESAGGYNEQFF
NA | TRBV5-1 | CASSLQGDKNTGELFF
NA | TRBV28 | CASSFRGVAVTDTQYF
few | TRBV29-1 | CSVVPGTSAYNEQFF
many | TRBV12-3/TRBV12-4 | CASSLWGDTEAFF
few | TRBV5-1 | CASSLSRESEQYF
NA | TRBV21-1 | CASSKGGGFSQPQHF
few | TRBV5-1 | CASSLTGGVQELFF
many | TRBV29-1 | CSGGTVNTEAFF
few | TRBV20-1 | CSATNPLATLGEQYF
few | TRBV5-1 | CASSLGFDTDQYF
NA | TRBV3-1 | CASSTRQGDTEAFF
many | TRBV12-3/TRBV12-4 | CASSLSHNEQFF
NA | TRBV5-1 | CASSPFKANEQFF
few | TRBV20-1 | CSARVAGGTGELFF
NA | TRBV5-1 | CASRTSGRYEQFF
few | TRBV18 | CASSQRAGVVTDTQYF
NA | TRBV20-1 | CSALGTSDYYEQYF
NA | TRBV5-6 | CASSQKRGRETQYF
NA | TRBV29-1 | CSARERETQYF
few | TRBV7-9 | CASSPTQYNEQFF
few | TRBV5-1 | CASSSGPEREQFF
NA | TRBV3-1 | CASSHLDRALDGYTF